The 11 T cell receptor beta chains presented below share a single source sample, sequenced in a study of blood T cells in healthy people across ages. The authors ran a second PCR of roughly 7 to 11 cycles using a sample-barcoded 5' primer and a J-beta primer mix. TCRdb redid the calling of the 5' RACE reads with MiXCR, one entry per CDR3 protein. The repertoire holds 1.5 million to 2 million distinct CDR3 sequences, with 49% as singletons. Sequencing was performed on blood. These receptor sequences come from a middle-aged woman in good health.

The chain uses TRBV7-8 and TRBJ2-3; TRBD2 agrees at 14 bases. The CDR3 consists of 16 residues. CDR1 SGHVS and CDR2 FQNEAQ come from the germline V gene. Trimming cost V 4 bases and J 6 bases; bases outside gene matches: 6. This chain's CDR3 is CASSWTSGGTGDTQYF. As DNA, the CDR3 is TGTGCCAGCAGCTGGACTAGCGGGGGGACGGGGGATACGCAGTATTTT.

This clonotype has more than one count but fewer than ten. The chain joins TRBV27 to TRBJ2-7; 9 bases agree with TRBD1. With V trimmed by 5 bases and J by 0 bases, 2 bases remained unmatched. This CDR3 is built from 14 residues. Germline-derived CDR1 and CDR2 are MNHEY and SMNVEV (reference sequence). Here the CDR3 reads CASSETGGSYEQYF. CDR3 nucleotides: TGTGCCAGCAGTGAGACAGGGGGCTCCTACGAGCAGTACTTC.

The rearrangement links TRBV13 to TRBJ2-3; 12 bases are a match to TRBD1. J was trimmed by 3 bases and V by 2 bases; bases with no gene match: 6. CDR1 is PRHDT and CDR2 is FYEKMQ in the germline V gene (reference sequence). CDR3 length equals 17 residues. CDR3 loop: CASSLPGTGGATDTQYF. The CDR3 DNA reads as TGTGCCAGCAGCTTACCCGGGACAGGGGGCGCGACAGATACGCAGTATTTT.

CDR3 protein: CASSLAIVKTGNTEAFF. The CDR3 bases are TGTGCCAGCAGCTTAGCGATAGTTAAGACAGGGAACACTGAAGCTTTCTTT. The chain links TRBV7-9 to TRBJ1-1, with D possibly matching TRBD1 (6 bases). The V gene lost 0 bases and the J gene lost 1 base, with 15 bases spanning the gap. The CDR3 has 17 residues. In germline, CDR1 is SEHNR, CDR2 FQNEAQ (reference sequence).

This sequence joins TRBV3-1 and TRBJ2-3, with 7 positions matching TRBD1. CDR1 is LGHDT and CDR2 is YNNKEL in the germline V gene (reference sequence). V shed 5 bases and J 5 bases; nucleotides not matched to a gene: 7. The CDR3 is 14 amino acids. The CDR3 loop is CASSITGVKDTQYF. The CDR3 bases are TGTGCCAGCAGCATAACAGGGGTGAAAGATACGCAGTATTTT.

CDR3 nucleotides: TGTGCCAGCAGTCCCCCCGGCGGGGCACAGTACTTC. Translation: CASSPPGGAQYF. This chain links TRBV28 with TRBJ2-5; D may be TRBD2 (6 bases). Germline CDR1 MDHEN, CDR2 SYDVKM. This CDR3 contains 12 residues. The V and J ends lost 5 bases and 11 bases respectively, with 15 bases between them. Looking up the rest from reference TRBV28 and TRBJ2-5 gives the full variable domain: DVKVTQSSRYLVKRTGEKVFLECVQDMDHENMFWYRQDPGLGLRLIYFSYDVKMKEKGDIPEGYSVSREKKERFSLILESASTNQTSMYLCASSPPGGAQYFGPGTRLLVL.

The V and J genes are TRBV4-3 and TRBJ2-7; tentative D call: TRBD1 (6 bases). Germline V gene sequence: CDR1 LGHNA, CDR2 YSLEER. This CDR3 has 16 residues. The V end lost 0 bases, the J end lost 3 bases, and 15 bases lay between the germline ends. The chain's CDR3 is CASSQDYTGSFYEQYF. The CDR3 DNA is TGCGCCAGCAGCCAAGATTATACAGGGAGTTTCTACGAGCAGTACTTC.

This clonotype was detected only a few times. The rearrangement joins TRBV24-1 to TRBJ2-5; 9 bases line up with TRBD2. After removal of 3 bases from V and 2 bases from J, the junction contained 3 bases not matched to a gene. The CDR3 length is 15 residues. CDR1 KGHDR and CDR2 SFDVKD come from the germline V gene. CDR3 residues: CATSDPSGEQETQYF. CDR3 in DNA: TGTGCCACCAGTGATCCTAGCGGGGAACAAGAGACCCAGTACTTC.

This chain uses TRBV2 with TRBJ2-3; no clear D. The V end was cut by 7 bases, the J end by 7 bases, with 6 bases between. Germline CDR1 reads SNHLY; CDR2 reads FYNNEI. The CDR3 loop spans 10 amino acids. The CDR3 is CASMGYTQYF. CDR3 in DNA: TGTGCCAGCATGGGATATACGCAGTATTTT.

The rearrangement links TRBV24-1 to TRBJ2-7; unclear D gene. Germline assignment: CDR1 KGHDR and CDR2 SFDVKD. This CDR3 has 14 residues. V was trimmed by 5 bases and J by 0 bases, leaving 10 bases between them. CDR3 nucleotides: TGTGCCACCAGTGCGGACGCCGCCTCCTACGAGCAGTACTTC. Its protein product is CATSADAASYEQYF.

V is TRBV5-1 and J is TRBJ2-5; no firm D call. Germline CDR1 is SGHRS and CDR2 is YFSETQ. V was trimmed by 4 bases and J by 4 bases, leaving 11 bases between them. The CDR3 is 13 residues long. The CDR3 coding sequence is TGCGCCAGCAGCCGCGGACGGACAGAGACCCAGTACTTC. It yields the protein CASSRGRTETQYF.